This TCR beta chain was identified in a study of CD8 T cells in ankylosing spondylitis. The sample holds a few counts of this clonotype. V was trimmed by 0 bases and J by 5 bases, leaving 7 bases between them. The CDR3 contains 14 residues. Germline V gives CDR1 KGHDR, CDR2 SFDVKD. Making use of molecular barcodes, quantitative 5'-RACE generated TCR beta libraries. TCRdb re-analysed the 5' RACE reads in MiXCR, keeping a single row per CDR3 protein. The table includes around 120,000 distinct CDR3 sequences, 7% to 10% detected once. V usage is TRBV24-1 and J usage is TRBJ1-5; D remains ambiguous. The clonotype comes from a male donor with ankylosing spondylitis or in good health (not recorded which). Sequenced: blood, either unsorted or a sorted T cell fraction (not recorded which). DNA for the CDR3: TGTGCCACCAGTGATTTGGACACAGATCAGCCCCAGCATTTT. Translated: CATSDLDTDQPQHF.